A single sample is the source of the 5 T cell receptor beta chains below, sequenced in a study of shared T cell receptors in the human thymus. Using immunoSEQ multiplex PCR, the repertoire was profiled, and TCRdb retains in-frame clones only, with some absent. Of approximately 760,000 clones in the sample, 80% to 90% were seen once. This same sample was also taken into another study, of human thymus T cells.

Sequencing input: thymocytes. Receptors were obtained from a girl under three years old with a congenital heart defect.

The CDR3 is CASSFSRVYTF. The CDR3 DNA reads TGTGCCAGCAGTTTCAGCAGGGTCTACACCTTC. This sequence joins TRBV28 and TRBJ1-2, with a tentative D call TRBD1 (5 bases). Trimming pared 3 bases from V and 10 bases from J, leaving 9 bases between. CDR3 length: 11 residues. Germline V CDR1 and CDR2: MDHEN, SYDVKM.

V is TRBV25-1 and J is TRBJ1-2; D remains unclear. The V end lost 2 bases, the J end lost 0 bases, and 10 bases lay between the germline ends. CDR1 and CDR2 from the germline V gene are MGHDK and SYGVNS. The CDR3 runs 15 residues. In DNA form, the CDR3 reads TGTGCCAGCAGTGAAGTTGGCACAGCTAACTATGGCTACACCTTC. Its protein product is CASSEVGTANYGYTF.

This chain uses TRBV6-5 with TRBJ1-2; 8 nucleotides agree with TRBD1. Trimming cost V 7 bases and J 6 bases; bases outside gene matches: 7. There are 13 residues in the CDR3. CDR1 is MNHEY and CDR2 is SVGAGI in the germline V gene. The DNA of the CDR3 is TGTGCCAGCACCAGGGACAGGTCACATGGCTACACCTTC. Protein sequence: CASTRDRSHGYTF.

The chain uses TRBV14 and TRBJ2-7; 13 nucleotides line up with TRBD2. V was clipped by 5 bases and J by 2 bases; unmatched bases: 6. This CDR3 comprises 16 residues. CDR1 and CDR2 (germline): SGHDN, FVKESK. The CDR3 sequence: CASSEVGTSGTYEQYF. CDR3 sequence (DNA): TGTGCCAGCAGCGAAGTAGGGACTAGCGGGACCTACGAGCAGTACTTC.

Written as DNA, the CDR3 is TGTGCCAGCAGCCTCCCGGGGGGCGCGGGCACAGATACGCAGTATTTT. It codes for CASSLPGGAGTDTQYF. The genes are TRBV7-3 and TRBJ2-3, with D possibly being TRBD2 (7 bases). The CDR3 totals 16 residues. The V gene lost 5 bases and the J gene lost 1 base, with 16 bases spanning the gap. Looked up from germline, CDR1 is SGHTA and CDR2 is FQGTGA.